These 10 T cell receptor beta chains were all obtained from the same sample, sequenced in a study of PD-1 blockade in classical Hodgkin lymphoma. Time point here: cycle 4 day 1 (C4D1), after more than five weeks of nivolumab. The patients all showed relapse after autologous stem cell transplantation, while their brentuximab vedotin exposure varied. Magnetic negative selection of thawed PBMCs yielded the CD8+ T cells. Produced via immunoSEQ multiplex PCR; TCRdb's table is partial and in-frame only. This sample has roughly 10,000 clones, with 74% found just once. Sequenced here: CD8+ T cells from blood, sampled before the fourth cycle of nivolumab. The receptors derive from a human donor with classical Hodgkin lymphoma.

The chain carries TRBV27 and TRBJ1-2; TRBD1 might be the D (6 bases). Per germline, CDR1 MNHEY and CDR2 SMNVEV (reference sequence). CDR3 length: 13 residues. With 3 bases removed from V and 8 bases from J, the gap between germline ends came to 13 bases. CDR3 protein: CASSLGGGGGYTF. In DNA form, the CDR3 reads TGTGCCAGCAGTTTGGGGGGCGGAGGGGGCTACACCTTC.

V and J are TRBV7-9 and TRBJ2-1; D gene uncertain. The CDR3 runs to 13 residues. The germline V and J ends were trimmed by 2 bases and 5 bases, with 7 bases remaining between them. Germline CDR1 is SEHNR and CDR2 is FQNEAQ (reference sequence). Here the CDR3 DNA reads TGTGCCAGCAGCTTATCTGGGCACAATGAGCAGTTCTTC. As protein: CASSLSGHNEQFF.

This clone was counted only a few times. The V call is TRBV5-1, the J call TRBJ2-1, with 11 bases fitting TRBD2. V dropped 3 bases and J dropped 6; count of bases not matched to a gene: 8. The germline CDR1 and CDR2 sequences are SGHRS and YFSETQ. This CDR3 has 16 amino acids. Here the CDR3 DNA reads TGCGCCAGCAGCTGGCTTTTAGCGGGAGGGGGCAATGAGCAGTTCTTC. Protein: CASSWLLAGGGNEQFF.

The CDR3 is CASSSHGTSFWEQYF. CDR3 in DNA: TGTGCCAGCAGCTCCCATGGGACATCCTTCTGGGAGCAGTACTTC. The chain combines TRBV7-2 with TRBJ2-7; TRBD1 is a possible D gene (6 bases). Germline V gives CDR1 SGHTA, CDR2 FQGNSA. Trimming took off 4 bases at V and 7 bases at J, with 20 bases between the two ends. The CDR3 consists of 15 residues.

A single count supports this clone. J is TRBJ1-5 and V is TRBV27; D is uncertain. V dropped 2 bases and J dropped 3 bases, with 5 bases sitting between them. The CDR3 is 13 amino acids. Looked up from germline, CDR1 is MNHEY and CDR2 is SMNVEV (reference sequence). Here the CDR3 DNA reads TGTGCCAGCAGTTTAGGGGTCAATCAGCCCCAGCATTTT. Protein: CASSLGVNQPQHF.

The V call is TRBV27, the J call TRBJ1-5; D is uncertain. V was pared by 6 bases and J by 2 bases, with 8 bases between. The CDR3 runs to 13 residues. The germline gives CDR1 MNHEY, CDR2 SMNVEV (reference sequence). This chain's CDR3 is CASRGFGNQPQHF. CDR3 nucleotide sequence: TGTGCCAGCAGGGGGTTTGGCAATCAGCCCCAGCATTTT.

This rearrangement joins TRBV29-1 to TRBJ2-2; D not resolved. V lost 1 base, J lost 1 base, and 4 bases lay in between. The length of the CDR3 is 13 residues. CDR1 is SQVTM, CDR2 ANQGSEA, per germline. CDR3 DNA sequence: TGCAGCGTTGAAGCGGAGAACACCGGGGAGCTGTTTTTT. It yields the protein CSVEAENTGELFF.

The J gene is TRBJ1-2, the V gene TRBV6-6; a possible D gene is TRBD1 (6 bases). CDR1 is MNHNY and CDR2 is SVGAGI in the germline V gene (reference sequence). V lost 4 bases and J 3 bases, leaving 15 bases between the germline ends. CDR3 length equals 15 residues. The CDR3 protein is CASSSATGFDYGYTF. Here the CDR3 DNA reads TGTGCCAGCAGTTCCGCGACAGGATTCGACTATGGCTACACCTTC.

The rearrangement links TRBV5-4 to TRBJ2-5, with TRBD1 identical over 9 bases. The DNA end is a closer match to TRBJ2-7, so the J assignment may be wrong. Germline V lookup: CDR1 SGHNT, CDR2 YYREEE (reference sequence). CDR3 length: 15 residues. The CDR3 DNA reads TGTGCCAGCAGCTTGGCCGGGACAGGGCCCTACGAGCAGTACTTC. Amino acids: CASSLAGTGPYEQYF.

The chain links TRBV6-1 to TRBJ2-3, with a tentative D call TRBD1 (5 bases). In germline, CDR1 is MNHNS, CDR2 SASEGT. This CDR3 is 16 amino acids long. Between the trimmed V and J ends, which lost 1 base and 8 bases, there was a span of 19 bases. This chain's CDR3 is CASSEVRVGQGGTQYF. CDR3 DNA sequence: TGTGCCAGCAGTGAAGTCAGGGTTGGGCAGGGTGGTACGCAGTATTTT.